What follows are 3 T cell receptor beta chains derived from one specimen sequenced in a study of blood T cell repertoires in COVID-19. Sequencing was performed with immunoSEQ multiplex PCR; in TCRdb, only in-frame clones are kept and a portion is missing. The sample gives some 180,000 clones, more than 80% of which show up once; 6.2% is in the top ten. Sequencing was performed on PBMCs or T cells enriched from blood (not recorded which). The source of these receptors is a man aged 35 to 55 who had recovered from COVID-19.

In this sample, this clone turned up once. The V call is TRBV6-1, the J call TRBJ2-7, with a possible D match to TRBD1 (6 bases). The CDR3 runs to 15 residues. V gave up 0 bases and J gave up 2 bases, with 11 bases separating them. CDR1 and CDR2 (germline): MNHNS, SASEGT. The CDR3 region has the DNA TGTGCCAGCAGTGAAGCTCGCAGGGGCCCCTACGAGCAGTACTTC. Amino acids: CASSEARRGPYEQYF.

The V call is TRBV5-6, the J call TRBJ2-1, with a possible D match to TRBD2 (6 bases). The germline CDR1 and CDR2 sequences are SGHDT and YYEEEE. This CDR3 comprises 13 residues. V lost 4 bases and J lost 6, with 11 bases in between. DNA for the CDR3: TGTGCCAGCAGCCCGCTTAGCGGCAATGAGCAGTTCTTC. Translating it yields CASSPLSGNEQFF.

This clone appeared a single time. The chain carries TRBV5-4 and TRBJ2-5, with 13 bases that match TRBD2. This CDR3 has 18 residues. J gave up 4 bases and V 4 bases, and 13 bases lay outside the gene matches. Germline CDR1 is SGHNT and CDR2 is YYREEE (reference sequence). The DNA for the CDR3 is TGTGCCAGCAGCCCCGGGACTAGCGGGATCCAGGTTAGAGAGACCCAGTACTTC. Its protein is CASSPGTSGIQVRETQYF.